What follows are 30 T cell receptor beta chains derived from one specimen sequenced in a study of memory CD4+ T cells and cytomegalovirus serostatus. Measured with immunoSEQ multiplex PCR; TCRdb has only the in-frame clones, and not every one. The table lists about 52,000 clones, approximately 80% of them singletons. The sort gate was single viable CD3+CD4+CD8-CD45RO+ cells for memory CD4+ T cells. The sequencing sample was made of memory CD4+ T cells from blood. These receptors were collected from an adult in good health and CMV-seropositive.

The chain employs TRBV27 and TRBJ1-6, with D uncertain. The germline gives CDR1 MNHEY, CDR2 SMNVEV (reference sequence). Deletions cut 5 bases from V and 5 bases from J, with 13 bases between. CDR3 length: 15 amino acids. CDR3 in amino acids: CASSRLQSNNSPLHF. DNA of the CDR3: TGTGCCAGCAGTAGACTTCAGAGCAATAATTCACCCCTCCACTTT.

This chain joins TRBV19 and TRBJ2-7; 7 nucleotides align to TRBD1. The CDR3 extends over 13 amino acids. The trim removed 5 bases at V and 7 bases at J, leaving 8 bases unmatched. Germline V lookup: CDR1 LNHDA, CDR2 SQIVND (reference sequence). In DNA form, the CDR3 reads TGTGCCAGTAGTGACAGGGTTGATCTGGAGCAGTACTTC. Its translation: CASSDRVDLEQYF.

The gene calls are TRBV6-1 and TRBJ2-7; 10 bases agree with TRBD1. CDR1 is MNHNS and CDR2 is SASEGT in the germline V gene. Trimming took 6 bases from V and 1 from J; bases not matched to a gene: 3. The CDR3 extends over 14 amino acids. CDR3 nucleotide sequence: TGTGCCAGCAGGAGACAGGGGGCATCCTACGAGCAGTACTTC. Its translation is CASRRQGASYEQYF.

This clone counts as medium-sized. The V call is TRBV2, the J call TRBJ1-6, with 8 bases identical to TRBD1. CDR1 and CDR2 from the germline V gene are SNHLY and FYNNEI. V shed 7 bases and J 10 bases; nucleotides not matched to a gene: 12. This CDR3 contains 15 residues. Written as DNA, the CDR3 is TGTGCCAGCACTTGGGGCCAGGACAGGGACTCACCCCTCCACTTT. It translates to CASTWGQDRDSPLHF.

The J gene is TRBJ1-4, the V gene TRBV30; no clear D gene. The CDR3 spans 16 residues. Germline assignment: CDR1 GTSNPN and CDR2 SVGIG (reference sequence). Trimming removed 2 bases from V and 8 bases from J, with 21 bases in between. The DNA for the CDR3 is TGTGCCTGGAGTCCCTCCTACACTCGACTGGGGGAAAAACTGTTTTTT. It specifies CAWSPSYTRLGEKLFF.

CDR3 nucleotide sequence: TGTGCCAGCAGCTCTCGGAGGACAGGGTGGGATTCTGGCACCGGGGAGCTGTTTTTT. Protein sequence: CASSSRRTGWDSGTGELFF. The chain joins TRBV7-8 to TRBJ2-2; 8 nucleotides agree with TRBD1. The CDR3 has 19 amino acids. In germline, CDR1 is SGHVS, CDR2 FQNEAQ. J gave up 4 bases and V 4 bases, and 17 bases lay outside the gene matches.

This clone was seen only a few times. V is TRBV2 and J is TRBJ1-5; D is ambiguous. From germline, CDR1 is SNHLY and CDR2 FYNNEI. The V end lost 3 bases, the J end lost 7 bases, and 10 bases lay between the germline ends. This CDR3 contains 13 residues. The CDR3 loop reads CASSEARKQPQHF. The CDR3 region has the DNA TGTGCCAGCAGTGAGGCCAGGAAGCAGCCCCAGCATTTT.

The V and J genes are TRBV12-5 and TRBJ2-3; no reliable D call. CDR1 is LGHNT and CDR2 is FRNRAP in the germline V gene. V was shortened by 1 base and J by 1 base, with 6 bases between the two germline ends. This CDR3 has 14 residues. The CDR3 loop is CASGLELGTDTQYF. DNA of the CDR3: TGTGCTAGTGGTTTGGAGCTCGGCACAGATACGCAGTATTTT.

J is TRBJ1-1 and V is TRBV29-1; D unclear. The CDR3 loop spans 12 amino acids. Germline CDR1 reads SQVTM; CDR2 reads ANQGSEA. The V end was cut by 0 bases, the J end by 1 base, with 3 bases between. CDR3 amino acids: CSVEDPNTEAFF. In nucleotides, the CDR3 is TGCAGCGTTGAAGATCCGAACACTGAAGCTTTCTTT.

The genes are TRBV28 and TRBJ2-1; D is possibly TRBD1 (5 bases). CDR3 length: 15 amino acids. Trimming removed 7 bases at V and 7 bases at J, with 20 bases between. Germline V gives CDR1 MDHEN, CDR2 SYDVKM. The CDR3: CASKRTGSSGNEQFF. The CDR3 DNA reads TGTGCCAGCAAACGAACAGGTTCCTCAGGGAATGAGCAGTTCTTC.

V gene TRBV7-3 combines with J gene TRBJ1-1; 7 nucleotides line up with TRBD1. V was pared by 5 bases and J by 4 bases, with 4 bases of the junction left unmatched. This CDR3 has 13 residues. Germline V gene data show CDR1 as SGHTA and CDR2 as FQGTGA. In DNA, the CDR3 is TGTGCCAGCAGCACCGACAGGGTCACTGAAGCTTTCTTT. Translation gives CASSTDRVTEAFF.

The rearrangement links TRBV28 to TRBJ1-5, with TRBD1 matching 7 bases. The CDR3 has 15 residues. In germline, CDR1 is MDHEN, CDR2 SYDVKM. With 2 bases clipped from V and 4 bases from J, the junction kept 5 bases outside the gene matches. The DNA of the CDR3 is TGTGCCAGCAGTTTAGGGGGACAGTTGAATCAGCCCCAGCATTTT. As protein: CASSLGGQLNQPQHF.

This clone appeared a few times. This rearrangement joins TRBV27 to TRBJ2-3, with 8 positions matching TRBD2. The CDR3 spans 15 residues. Germline V lookup: CDR1 MNHEY, CDR2 SMNVEV (reference sequence). Unmatched junction bases numbered 14, after V lost 8 bases and J lost 7 bases. CDR3 in amino acids: CASWPTSGTVYTQYF. The DNA for the CDR3 is TGTGCCAGCTGGCCCACTAGCGGTACCGTGTATACGCAGTATTTT.

In its sample, this clone was seen a few times. CDR3 bases: TGCGCCAGCAGTGAGAATCCCAGGGGCAGTTCACCCCTCCACTTT. It codes for CASSENPRGSSPLHF. The chain employs TRBV10-1 and TRBJ1-6; the D gene is possibly TRBD1 (6 bases). V was clipped by 2 bases and J by 9 bases, with 14 bases between them. The CDR3 covers 15 residues. The germline V gene has CDR1 WNHNN and CDR2 SYGVQD (reference sequence).

The CDR3 reads CASSLDRDGQPQHF. The CDR3 DNA follows: TGTGCCAGCAGCTTAGATCGGGACGGTCAGCCCCAGCATTTT. The chain recombines TRBV7-9 with TRBJ1-5; maybe TRBD1 (5 bases). Germline V gene lookup returns CDR1 SEHNR and CDR2 FQNEAQ (reference sequence). Trimming cost V 1 base and J 6 bases, with 10 bases left between them. The CDR3 has 14 amino acids.

This clone was counted a few times. The V gene is TRBV7-9, the J gene TRBJ1-6; no clear D. V shed 3 bases and J shed 10 bases, with 7 bases lying between them. The CDR3 covers 12 residues. CDR1 is SEHNR and CDR2 is FQNEAQ in the germline V gene (reference sequence). CDR3 loop: CASSFRGSPLHF. The CDR3 DNA is TGTGCCAGCAGCTTCCGCGGCTCACCCCTCCACTTT.

The chain is built from TRBV30 and TRBJ1-2; D is unclear. The V and J ends lost 3 bases and 3 bases respectively, with 14 bases between them. This CDR3 is built from 14 residues. Germline V gives CDR1 GTSNPN, CDR2 SVGIG (reference sequence). CDR3 in DNA: TGTGCCTGGAGCCTCCTTTGGGGTGACTATGGCTACACCTTC. It is translated as CAWSLLWGDYGYTF.

J is TRBJ2-3 and V is TRBV4-1; possible D gene TRBD2, 6 bases. The V end lost 0 bases, the J end lost 7 bases, and 11 bases lay between the germline ends. The germline CDR1 and CDR2 sequences are MGHRA and YSYEKL. The CDR3 runs 14 residues. CDR3 residues: CASSQDERENTQYF. CDR3 nucleotide sequence: TGCGCCAGCAGCCAAGATGAACGGGAGAATACGCAGTATTTT.

This rearrangement joins TRBV5-1 to TRBJ2-1; TRBD1 is a possible D gene (6 bases). CDR1 is SGHRS, CDR2 YFSETQ, per germline. This CDR3 is 11 amino acids long. V lost 2 bases and J lost 10, with 7 bases in between. As DNA, the CDR3 is TGCGCCAGCAGCTTCGACAGGGAGCAGTTCTTC. Translation gives CASSFDREQFF.

In this sample, this clone turned up a few times. The chain employs TRBV11-2 and TRBJ1-1; D gene unclear. The CDR3 loop spans 15 amino acids. Germline CDR1 is SGHAT and CDR2 is FQNNGV. Trimming took 4 bases from V and 3 from J, leaving 15 bases between them. This CDR3 is CASSSLGQLYTEAFF. The DNA of the CDR3 is TGTGCCAGCAGCTCCCTCGGGCAGCTTTACACTGAAGCTTTCTTT.

The V gene is TRBV30, the J gene TRBJ1-4, with a possible D match to TRBD1 (5 bases). Germline CDR1 GTSNPN, CDR2 SVGIG (reference sequence). The CDR3 extends over 15 amino acids. V lost 2 bases, J lost 4 bases, and 14 bases lay in between. The CDR3 here is CAWSNQGVYNEKLFF. The CDR3 DNA follows: TGTGCCTGGAGTAATCAGGGAGTTTATAATGAAAAACTGTTTTTT.

CDR3 sequence (DNA): TGCGCCAGCAGCCCCTCAAGGACGCAGGGCTACACCTTC. Translating it yields CASSPSRTQGYTF. The V gene is TRBV5-1, the J gene TRBJ1-2; D is unclear. Trimming took 4 bases from V and 8 from J, leaving 15 bases between them. Per germline, CDR1 SGHRS and CDR2 YFSETQ. There are 13 residues in the CDR3.

The V and J genes are TRBV4-3 and TRBJ2-1; the D gene is possibly TRBD1 (6 bases). This CDR3 has 16 residues. V shed 0 bases and J shed 0 bases, with 9 bases lying between them. Germline CDR1 LGHNA, CDR2 YSLEER. CDR3 protein: CASSQDPDSSYNEQFF. CDR3 coding DNA: TGCGCCAGCAGCCAAGACCCGGACAGCTCCTACAATGAGCAGTTCTTC.

The chain has TRBV18 and TRBJ2-5, with D perhaps matching TRBD1 or TRBD2 (5 bases each). Germline-derived CDR1 and CDR2 are KGHSH and LQKENI. V lost 3 bases, J lost 6 bases, and 17 bases lay in between. The length of the CDR3 is 15 residues. The CDR3 region has the DNA TGTGCCAGCTCACCGCCGGGGCACAATGGGAAGACCCAGTACTTC. It translates to CASSPPGHNGKTQYF.

The rearrangement uses TRBV7-9 and TRBJ2-3; maybe TRBD1 (6 bases). V gave up 1 base and J gave up 8 bases, with 13 bases separating them. The CDR3 totals 14 residues. CDR1 is SEHNR, CDR2 FQNEAQ, per germline (reference sequence). The CDR3 here is CASSLERGHRTQYF. DNA of the CDR3: TGTGCCAGCAGCTTAGAGAGGGGACATCGTACGCAGTATTTT. The full variable domain, rest sourced from reference TRBV7-9 and TRBJ2-3, is DTGVSQNPRHKITKRGQNVTFRCDPISEHNRLYWYRQTLGQGPEFLTYFQNEAQLEKSRLLSDRFSAERPKGSFSTLEIQRTEQGDSAMYLCASSLERGHRTQYFGPGTRLTVL.

The chain recombines TRBV6-4 with TRBJ2-1; 10 nucleotides match TRBD2. The J segment lost 6 bases and the V segment lost 9 bases, leaving 11 bases of the junction unmatched. The CDR3 has 15 amino acids. Germline V lookup: CDR1 MRHNA, CDR2 SNTAGT. Written as DNA, the CDR3 is TGTGCCAGTAGAAAGCGGGGGGGCCTGAGCAATGAGCAGTTCTTC. Translation: CASRKRGGLSNEQFF.

For this clone: The junction shows a germline mismatch at one end, possibly a read error. This chain connects TRBV9 to TRBJ1-2; D unresolved. Germline V lookup: CDR1 SGDLS, CDR2 YYNGEE. The CDR3 loop spans 13 amino acids. The CDR3 DNA reads as TGTGCCAGCAGCGTAGCTCGTGGCCGGTATATCTCCTTC. Its protein is CASSVARGRYISF.

The J gene is TRBJ1-1, the V gene TRBV5-4; D is unresolved. Per the germline V gene, CDR1 is SGHNT and CDR2 is YYREEE (reference sequence). The length of the CDR3 is 13 residues. Trimming cost V 1 base and J 3 bases, with 7 bases left between them. The CDR3 region is CASSLLRDTEAFF. CDR3 nucleotide sequence: TGTGCCAGCAGCTTGCTAAGGGACACTGAAGCTTTCTTT.

The chain has TRBV7-2 and TRBJ1-1; D gene ambiguous. CDR1 is SGHTA and CDR2 is FQGNSA in the germline V gene. Trimming left V 1 base short and J 6 bases short, with 9 bases between. The CDR3 is made up of 13 amino acids. CDR3 sequence (DNA): TGTGCCAGCAGCTTAGTGGCGGGGTCTGAAGCTTTCTTT. Encoded protein: CASSLVAGSEAFF.

There are a few counts of this clone. The chain joins TRBV9 to TRBJ2-1, with TRBD1 identical over 9 bases. V gave up 2 bases and J gave up 2 bases; unmatched junction bases: 5. This CDR3 is 16 amino acids long. Germline CDR1 and CDR2: SGDLS and YYNGEE. CDR3 sequence reads: CASSVTGGSTYNEQFF. DNA of the CDR3: TGTGCCAGCAGCGTCACAGGGGGCAGCACCTACAATGAGCAGTTCTTC.